This T cell receptor beta chain was identified in a study of metastatic and nonmetastatic thyroid tumors. On the study more broadly: Malignant and benign thyroid patients had repertoires compared in peripheral blood and tumor or nodule tissue. Study-wide findings and caveats: TCR beta diversity was reportedly significantly higher in malignant thyroid tumors than benign nodules, in blood and tumor.

Thyroid surgery was preceded by no treatment in any patient. With 6 bases removed from V and 6 bases from J, the gap between germline ends came to 17 bases. This CDR3 has 14 amino acids. Germline CDR1 SNHLY, CDR2 FYNNEI. Original data processing: Variation in CDR3 across clinicopathological groups served as the basis for constructing a distant-metastasis classifier in papillary thyroid cancer. TCRdb reanalyzed the PCR reads via MiXCR. The V and J calls come from TCRdb's annotation, not from the publication. The sample lists 40,000 or so clones, around 16% occurring once. This clone came up many times. Antigen specificity is unknown.

The sample was tumor tissue. This sequence originates from a female donor with papillary thyroid cancer or a benign thyroid nodule (not recorded which). Some clones in this sample may be carry-over from other donors' samples. The V call is TRBV2, the J call TRBJ1-2; TRBD1 is a possible D gene (5 bases). CDR3 amino acids: CASSVGQGGDGYTF. In DNA form, the CDR3 reads TGTGCCAGCAGCGTGGGGCAGGGTGGGGATGGCTACACCTTC.